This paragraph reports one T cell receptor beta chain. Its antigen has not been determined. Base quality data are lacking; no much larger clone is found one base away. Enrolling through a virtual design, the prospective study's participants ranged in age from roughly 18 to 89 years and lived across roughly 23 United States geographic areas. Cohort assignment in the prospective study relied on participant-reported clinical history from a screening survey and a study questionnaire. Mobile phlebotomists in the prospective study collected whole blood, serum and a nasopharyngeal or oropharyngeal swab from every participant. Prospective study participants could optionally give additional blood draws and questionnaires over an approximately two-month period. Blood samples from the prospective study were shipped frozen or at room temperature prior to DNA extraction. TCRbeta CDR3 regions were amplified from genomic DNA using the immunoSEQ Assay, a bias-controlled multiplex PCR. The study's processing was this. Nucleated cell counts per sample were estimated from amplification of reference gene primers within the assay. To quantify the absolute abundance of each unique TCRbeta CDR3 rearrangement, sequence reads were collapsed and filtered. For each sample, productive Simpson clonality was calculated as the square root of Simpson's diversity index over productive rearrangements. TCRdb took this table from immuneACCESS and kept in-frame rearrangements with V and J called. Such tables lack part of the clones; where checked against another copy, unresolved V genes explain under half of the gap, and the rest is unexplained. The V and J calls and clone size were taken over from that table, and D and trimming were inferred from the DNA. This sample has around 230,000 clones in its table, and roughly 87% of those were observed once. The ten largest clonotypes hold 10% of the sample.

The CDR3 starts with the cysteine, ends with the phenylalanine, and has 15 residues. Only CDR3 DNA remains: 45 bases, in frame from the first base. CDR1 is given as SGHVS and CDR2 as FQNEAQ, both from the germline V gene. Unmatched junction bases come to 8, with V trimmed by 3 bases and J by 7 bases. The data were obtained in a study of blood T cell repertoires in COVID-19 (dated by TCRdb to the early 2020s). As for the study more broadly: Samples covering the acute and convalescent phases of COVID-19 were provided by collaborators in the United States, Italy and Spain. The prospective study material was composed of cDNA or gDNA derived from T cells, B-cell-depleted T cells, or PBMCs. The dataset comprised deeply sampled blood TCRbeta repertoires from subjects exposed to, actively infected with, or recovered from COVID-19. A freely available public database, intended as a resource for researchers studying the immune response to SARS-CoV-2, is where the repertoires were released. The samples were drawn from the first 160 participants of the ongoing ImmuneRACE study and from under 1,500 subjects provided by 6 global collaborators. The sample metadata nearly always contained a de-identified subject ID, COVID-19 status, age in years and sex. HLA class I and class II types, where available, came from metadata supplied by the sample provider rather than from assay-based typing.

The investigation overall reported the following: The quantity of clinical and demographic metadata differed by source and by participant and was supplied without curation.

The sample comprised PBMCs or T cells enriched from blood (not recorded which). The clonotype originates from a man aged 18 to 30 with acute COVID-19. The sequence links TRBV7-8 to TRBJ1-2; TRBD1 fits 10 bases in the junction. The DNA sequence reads TGTGCCAGCAGCTTGTCCCGGGACAGGGGATCTGGCTACACCTTC. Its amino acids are CASSLSRDRGSGYTF.